This T cell receptor (beta chain) derives from a study of human T cells and chemical hapten exposure. Overall study: TCR yields per sample varied, mainly owing to small pooled library volume differences.

General study results and limits: PT1 expanded TCR numbers tracked positively with patch test score.

This clonotype turned up a few times. Its cognate antigen is unknown. Time point meaning: patch test 2, 6 weeks after DPC sensitization. Treatment given: therapeutic diphenylcyclopropenone sensitization with weekly scalp DPC. J gave up 4 bases and V 2 bases, and 12 bases lay outside the gene matches. This CDR3 has 18 amino acids. TCRdb ran MiXCR on the RACE reads and lists one entry per CDR3 protein. This table has 330,000 or so distinct CDR3 sequences, roughly 6% appearing once. The J gene is TRBJ2-3, the V gene TRBV12-3 or TRBV12-4; 10 bases align to TRBD2. The sequencing used whole blood, collected in connection with sensitization to the hapten diphenylcyclopropenone (DPC). This receptor was taken from a young woman with alopecia areata. Some clones in this sample may be carry-over from other donors' samples. CDR3 sequence: CASSLRTSGKDVADTQYF. DNA of the CDR3: TGTGCCAGCAGTTTAAGGACTAGCGGAAAAGACGTGGCAGATACGCAGTATTTT.